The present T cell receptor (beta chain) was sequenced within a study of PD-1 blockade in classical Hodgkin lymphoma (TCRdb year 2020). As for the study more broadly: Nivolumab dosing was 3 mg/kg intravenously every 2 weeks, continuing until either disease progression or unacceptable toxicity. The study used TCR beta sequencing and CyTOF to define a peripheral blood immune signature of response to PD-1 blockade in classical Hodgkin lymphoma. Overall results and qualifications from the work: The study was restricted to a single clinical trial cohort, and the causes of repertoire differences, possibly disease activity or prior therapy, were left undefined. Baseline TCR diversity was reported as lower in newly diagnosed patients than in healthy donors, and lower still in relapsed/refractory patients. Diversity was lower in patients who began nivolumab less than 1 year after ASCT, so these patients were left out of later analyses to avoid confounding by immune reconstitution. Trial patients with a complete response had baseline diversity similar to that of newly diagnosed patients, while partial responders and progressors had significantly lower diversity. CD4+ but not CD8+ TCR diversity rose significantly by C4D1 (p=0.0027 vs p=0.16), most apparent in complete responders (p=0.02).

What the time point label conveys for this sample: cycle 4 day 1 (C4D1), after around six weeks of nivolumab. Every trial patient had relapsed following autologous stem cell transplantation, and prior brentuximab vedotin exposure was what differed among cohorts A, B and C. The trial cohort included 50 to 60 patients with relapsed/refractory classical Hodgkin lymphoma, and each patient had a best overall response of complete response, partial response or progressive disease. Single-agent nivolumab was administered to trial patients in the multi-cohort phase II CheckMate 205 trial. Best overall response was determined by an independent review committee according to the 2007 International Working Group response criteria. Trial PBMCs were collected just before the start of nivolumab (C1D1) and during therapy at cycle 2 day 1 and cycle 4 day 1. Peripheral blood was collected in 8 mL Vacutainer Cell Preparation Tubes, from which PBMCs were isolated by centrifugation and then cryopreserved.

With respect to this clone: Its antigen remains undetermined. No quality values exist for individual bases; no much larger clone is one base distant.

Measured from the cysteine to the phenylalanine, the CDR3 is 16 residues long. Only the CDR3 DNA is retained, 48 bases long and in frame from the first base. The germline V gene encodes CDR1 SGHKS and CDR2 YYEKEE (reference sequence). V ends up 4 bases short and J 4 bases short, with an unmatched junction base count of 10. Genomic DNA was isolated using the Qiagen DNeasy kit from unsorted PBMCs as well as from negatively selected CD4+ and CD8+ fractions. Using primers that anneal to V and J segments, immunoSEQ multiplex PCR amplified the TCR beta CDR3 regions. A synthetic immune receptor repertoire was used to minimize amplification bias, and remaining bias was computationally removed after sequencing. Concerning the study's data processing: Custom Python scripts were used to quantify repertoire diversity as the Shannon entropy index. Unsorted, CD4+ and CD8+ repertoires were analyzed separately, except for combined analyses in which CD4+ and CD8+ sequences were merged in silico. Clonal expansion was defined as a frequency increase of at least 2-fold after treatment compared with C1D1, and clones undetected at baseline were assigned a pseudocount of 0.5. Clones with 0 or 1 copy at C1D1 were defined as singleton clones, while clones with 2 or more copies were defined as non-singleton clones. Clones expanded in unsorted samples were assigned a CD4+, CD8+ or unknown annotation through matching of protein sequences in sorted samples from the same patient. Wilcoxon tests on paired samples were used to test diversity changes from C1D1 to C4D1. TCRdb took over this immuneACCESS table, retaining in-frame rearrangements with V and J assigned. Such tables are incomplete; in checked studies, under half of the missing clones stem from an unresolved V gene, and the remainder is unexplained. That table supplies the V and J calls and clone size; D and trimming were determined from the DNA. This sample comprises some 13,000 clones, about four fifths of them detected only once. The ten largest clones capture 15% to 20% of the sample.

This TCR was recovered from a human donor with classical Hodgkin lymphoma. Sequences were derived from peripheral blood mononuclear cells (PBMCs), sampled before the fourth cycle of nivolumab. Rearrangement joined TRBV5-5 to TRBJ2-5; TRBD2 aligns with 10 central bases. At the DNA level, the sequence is TGTGCCAGCAGCATAAAAGCGGGGGGGCCTTTAGAGACCCAGTACTTC. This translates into CASSIKAGGPLETQYF.